This record concerns one T cell receptor (beta chain) sequence. Its antigen remains unidentified. This entry belongs to a study of human T cells and chemical hapten exposure. Study information: Skin of the upper inner arm, approximately 2 cm by approximately 2 cm, received 2% DPC for sensitization.

The time point is: pre-sensitization, week 0. Treatment of the sample: therapeutic diphenylcyclopropenone sensitization with weekly scalp DPC. The library gave individual cDNA molecules unique molecular identifiers. TCRdb fed the RACE reads into MiXCR, producing one record per CDR3 protein. The sample consists of more than 300,000 distinct CDR3 sequences, less than 6.5% of them appearing once. Study findings and constraints: A positive correlation with patch test score was found for PT1 expanded TCR counts. The number of TCRs above 1 in 1000 frequency did not change after DPC sensitization.

CDR3 size: 11 residues. Looked up from germline, CDR1 is SNHLY and CDR2 is FYNNEI. V lost 7 bases and J lost 6, with 10 bases in between. The V gene is TRBV2, the J gene TRBJ2-7, with D hard to call. The material was whole blood, obtained in connection with sensitization to the hapten diphenylcyclopropenone (DPC). The sequence was collected from a woman aged 45-60 years with alopecia areata. Some clones in this sample may be carry-over from other donors' samples. CDR3 residues: CASNELGEQYF. The CDR3 bases are TGTGCCAGCAACGAGTTAGGCGAGCAGTACTTC.